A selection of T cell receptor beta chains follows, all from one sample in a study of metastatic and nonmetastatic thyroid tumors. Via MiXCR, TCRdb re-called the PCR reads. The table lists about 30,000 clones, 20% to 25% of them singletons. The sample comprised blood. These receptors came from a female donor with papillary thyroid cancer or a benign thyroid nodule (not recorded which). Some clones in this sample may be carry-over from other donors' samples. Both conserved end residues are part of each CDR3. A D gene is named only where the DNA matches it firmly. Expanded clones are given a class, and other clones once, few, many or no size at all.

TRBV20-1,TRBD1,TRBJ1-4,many,CSAPDRRREKLFF,TGCAGTGCTCCGGACAGGAGGAGGGAAAAACTGTTTTTT
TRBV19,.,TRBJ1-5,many,CASRTEDNQPQHF,TGTGCCAGCAGGACAGAGGACAATCAGCCCCAGCATTTT
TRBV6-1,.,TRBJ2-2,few,CASRWPGAGELFF,TGTGCCAGCAGATGGCCAGGTGCAGGGGAGCTGTTTTTT
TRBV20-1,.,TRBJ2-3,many,CSARGGYTQYF,TGCAGTGCGAGGGGCGGATATACGCAGTATTTT
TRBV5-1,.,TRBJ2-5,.,CASSRDRQETQYF,TGCGCCAGCAGCCGCGACCGGCAAGAGACCCAGTACTTC
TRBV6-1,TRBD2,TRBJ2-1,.,CASSGGLAGGREQFF,TGTGCCAGCTCAGGGGGACTAGCGGGAGGTCGAGAGCAGTTCTTC
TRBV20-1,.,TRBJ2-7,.,CSARSEVGYEQYF,TGCAGTGCTAGAAGCGAGGTGGGGTACGAGCAGTACTTC
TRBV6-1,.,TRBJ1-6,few,CASSPTEPNSPLHF,TGTGCCAGCAGTCCGACGGAACCTAATTCACCCCTCCACTTT
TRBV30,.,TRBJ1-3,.,CAWGAGNSGNTIYF,TGTGCCTGGGGGGCGGGGAACTCTGGAAACACCATATATTTT
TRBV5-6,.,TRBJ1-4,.,CASSLMQRELFF,TGTGCCAGCAGCTTGATGCAGCGTGAACTGTTTTTT
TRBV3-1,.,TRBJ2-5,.,CASSPPSISDYQETQYF,TGTGCCAGCAGCCCGCCATCTATCTCTGACTACCAAGAGACCCAGTACTTC
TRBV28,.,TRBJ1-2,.,CASQINGYTF,TGTGCCAGCCAAATAAACGGCTACACCTTC
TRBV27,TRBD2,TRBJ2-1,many,CASVAGDGNEQFF,TGTGCCAGCGTGGCGGGAGATGGTAATGAGCAGTTCTTC
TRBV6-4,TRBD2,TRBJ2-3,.,CASSGGTSGATDTQYF,TGTGCCAGCAGTGGGGGGACTAGCGGGGCCACAGATACGCAGTATTTT
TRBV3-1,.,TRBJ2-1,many,CASSQPISGAQFF,TGTGCCAGCAGCCAACCCATTAGCGGTGCACAGTTCTTC
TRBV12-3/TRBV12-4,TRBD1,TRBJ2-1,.,CASSLGQGRLNEQFF,TGTGCCAGCAGTTTAGGACAGGGGAGACTCAATGAGCAGTTCTTC
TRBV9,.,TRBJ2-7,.,CASKTRPRGEQYF,TGTGCCAGCAAAACCCGACCCAGGGGCGAGCAGTACTTC